This T cell receptor beta chain comes out of a study of T cell responses to AZD1222 COVID-19 vaccine. At the level of the study: Some second doses came at about 4 weeks and others at about 12 weeks; these were pooled.

TCRdb keeps only in-frame clones here, not all; method: immunoSEQ multiplex PCR. The table lists 25,000 to 30,000 clones, around 78% of them singletons. V lost 1 base, J lost 3 bases, and 9 bases lay in between. CDR1 is KGHSH and CDR2 is LQKENI in the germline V gene. The CDR3 runs 14 residues. The genes are TRBV18 and TRBJ2-5, with D possibly TRBD1 on 6 matching bases. Specimen: peripheral blood, collected on day 0 of AZD1222 vaccination. The receptor comes from an adult in good health. CDR3 amino acids: CASSPLGAKETQYF. CDR3 nucleotides: TGTGCCAGCTCACCACTGGGGGCCAAAGAGACCCAGTACTTC.